The 26 T cell receptor beta chains presented below share a single source sample, sequenced in a study of blood T cells in healthy people across ages. A J-beta primer mix and a sample-barcoded 5' primer were used in a second PCR of about 7 to 12 cycles. TCRdb redid the calling of the 5' RACE reads with MiXCR, one entry per CDR3 protein. The top ten hold roughly 8.2% of the sample, which has about 1,600,000 distinct CDR3 sequences, 42% seen once. The sequenced material came from blood. The receptors here all came from a woman aged 18-29 years in good health.

This clonotype was seen a handful of times. The rearrangement links TRBV6-6 to TRBJ2-7; TRBD1 agrees at 8 bases. The CDR3 runs to 14 residues. Germline-derived CDR1 and CDR2 are MNHNY and SVGAGI (reference sequence). V shed 5 bases, J shed 2 bases, and the junction held 5 bases outside the gene matches. The CDR3 sequence: CASSTTGDPYEQYF. The CDR3 DNA reads TGTGCCAGCAGTACGACAGGGGATCCCTACGAGCAGTACTTC.

The rearrangement links TRBV7-2 to TRBJ2-4, with 8 nucleotides matching TRBD2. CDR1 and CDR2 (germline): SGHTA, FQGNSA. Trimming took 2 bases from V and 0 from J; bases not matched to a gene: 9. The CDR3 length is 18 residues. CDR3 nucleotide sequence: TGTGCCAGCAGCTTATTCCCCCGGGGGGGACTAGCCAAAAACATTCAGTACTTC. Translating gives CASSLFPRGGLAKNIQYF. The full variable domain, completed using reference TRBV7-2 and TRBJ2-4, is GAGVSQSPSNKVTEKGKDVELRCDPISGHTALYWYRQSLGQGLEFLIYFQGNSAPDKSGLPSDRFSAERTGGSVSTLTIQRTQQEDSAVYLCASSLFPRGGLAKNIQYFGAGTRLSVL.

In the case of this clonotype: A read error may explain this, as a much larger clone is one base away. The gene calls are TRBV27 and TRBJ2-7; D is ambiguous. The ends were cut back, 0 bases at V and 2 bases at J, with 5 bases in the middle. The CDR3 covers 13 residues. Germline-derived CDR1 and CDR2 are MNHEY and SMNVEV (reference sequence). The CDR3 loop is CASSLSIAYEQYF. CDR3 nucleotide sequence: TGTGCCAGCAGTTTATCGATAGCCTACGAGCAGTACTTC.

This clonotype has a handful of counts. The V call is TRBV12-3 or TRBV12-4, the J call TRBJ2-1, with TRBD2 matching 8 bases. V trimming: 8 bases; J trimming: 7 bases; junction bases outside the gene matches: 7. The CDR3 is 13 residues long. This CDR3 is CASCGRPGNEQFF. As DNA, the CDR3 is TGTGCCAGCTGCGGGAGGCCCGGGAATGAGCAGTTCTTC.

The V and J genes are TRBV30 and TRBJ1-4, with D tentatively TRBD1 (6 bases). CDR3 size: 14 residues. Germline CDR1 and CDR2: GTSNPN and SVGIG (reference sequence). V lost 5 bases, J lost 2 bases, and 12 bases lay in between. CDR3 sequence: CAWEQTGTNEKLFF. The CDR3 DNA sequence: TGTGCCTGGGAACAAACAGGGACTAATGAAAAACTGTTTTTT.

The chain joins TRBV20-1 to TRBJ2-7, with D perhaps matching TRBD2 (6 bases). CDR3 length equals 16 residues. The V end was cut by 4 bases, the J end by 2 bases, with 21 bases between. Germline CDR1 reads DFQATT; CDR2 reads SNEGSKA (reference sequence). The CDR3 loop reads CSANRGESILTYEQYF. The DNA for the CDR3 is TGCAGTGCTAACCGCGGGGAGTCCATACTTACCTACGAGCAGTACTTC.

The chain has TRBV11-2 and TRBJ2-3; 10 positions match TRBD2. Losses at the gene ends were 4 bases for V and 3 bases for J; bases not matched to a gene: 10. There are 17 residues in the CDR3. Germline values: CDR1 SGHAT, CDR2 FQNNGV. The CDR3: CASSSRNLAGVTDTQYF. The CDR3 DNA is TGTGCCAGCAGCTCCCGAAACCTAGCGGGAGTGACAGATACGCAGTATTTT.

The rearrangement joins TRBV5-1 to TRBJ1-1; D is unresolved. With 3 bases removed from V and 0 bases from J, the gap between germline ends came to 12 bases. The CDR3 sequence is 15 residues long. In germline, CDR1 is SGHRS, CDR2 YFSETQ. The CDR3 sequence is CASSSRTPMNTEAFF. CDR3 nucleotides: TGCGCCAGCAGCTCAAGGACGCCCATGAACACTGAAGCTTTCTTT.

The rearrangement joins TRBV6-1 to TRBJ2-3; tentatively, D is TRBD2 (7 bases). Trimming took off 6 bases at V and 1 base at J, with 23 bases between the two ends. Looked up from germline, CDR1 is MNHNS and CDR2 is SASEGT. The CDR3 length is 18 residues. This CDR3 reads CASSRAPNSGGRTDTQYF. The CDR3 DNA follows: TGTGCCAGCAGCCGGGCCCCCAACTCGGGGGGCCGCACAGATACGCAGTATTTT.

The gene calls are TRBV30 and TRBJ2-1; tentatively, D is TRBD2 (5 bases). The length of the CDR3 is 13 residues. The V end lost 2 bases, the J end lost 6 bases, and 11 bases lay between the germline ends. CDR1 GTSNPN and CDR2 SVGIG come from the germline V gene (reference sequence). The CDR3 DNA sequence: TGTGCCTGGAGTCACGGGCGGGTCAATGAGCAGTTCTTC. As protein: CAWSHGRVNEQFF.

The chain has TRBV6-5 and TRBJ1-1, with D possibly TRBD1 on 6 matching bases. The CDR3 runs 15 residues. Germline V lookup: CDR1 MNHEY, CDR2 SVGAGI. V shed 6 bases and J shed 1 base, with 15 bases lying between them. The DNA of the CDR3 is TGTGCCAGCAGGTCCGGACAGAGTAGGAACACTGAAGCTTTCTTT. It encodes CASRSGQSRNTEAFF.

This chain links TRBV7-9 with TRBJ1-2; TRBD1 is a possible D gene (6 bases). Germline V gene lookup returns CDR1 SEHNR and CDR2 FQNEAQ (reference sequence). V lost 3 bases and J 2 bases, leaving 25 bases between the germline ends. The CDR3 extends over 19 amino acids. In DNA form, the CDR3 reads TGTGCCAGCAGCTTGAGTGGTCGACTAACAGGGAAGGAAAACTATGGCTACACCTTC. This encodes CASSLSGRLTGKENYGYTF.

This chain joins TRBV20-1 and TRBJ2-1; 9 positions agree with TRBD2. From germline, CDR1 is DFQATT and CDR2 SNEGSKA (reference sequence). This CDR3 has 16 residues. Unmatched junction bases numbered 6, after V lost 0 bases and J lost 3 bases. CDR3 in amino acids: CSARDQTSGDYNEQFF. In nucleotides, the CDR3 is TGCAGTGCTAGAGACCAGACTAGCGGAGACTACAATGAGCAGTTCTTC.

This clonotype was detected ten times or more. The chain uses TRBV10-3 and TRBJ2-3; 10 bases align to TRBD1. This CDR3 is built from 15 residues. The ends lost 7 bases at V and 4 bases at J; junction bases unmatched: 8. Looked up from germline, CDR1 is ENHRY and CDR2 is SYGVKD. This chain's CDR3 is CAINPGTGVPDTQYF. Here the CDR3 DNA reads TGTGCCATCAACCCCGGGACAGGGGTCCCAGATACGCAGTATTTT.

CDR3 nucleotides: TGTGCCACCAGGGTCCACGGGGGCCAGTACGAGCAGTACTTC. Amino acids: CATRVHGGQYEQYF. The gene calls are TRBV12-3 or TRBV12-4 and TRBJ2-7; D tentatively reads TRBD1 or TRBD2 (6 bases each). The CDR3 loop spans 14 amino acids. The V and J ends lost 10 bases and 4 bases respectively, with 20 bases between them.

This clonotype was found many times. Here the CDR3 reads CASSFGAYNSPLHF. CDR3 DNA: TGTGCCAGCAGCTTCGGGGCTTATAATTCACCCCTCCACTTT. V usage is TRBV25-1 and J usage is TRBJ1-6; possibly TRBD1 for D (5 bases). This CDR3 has 14 residues. V gave up 6 bases and J gave up 4 bases, with 10 bases separating them. Looked up from germline, CDR1 is MGHDK and CDR2 is SYGVNS.

This clonotype was picked up a small number of times. The J gene is TRBJ2-5, the V gene TRBV20-1; the D is unclear. The DNA end favors TRBJ2-7, so the J call may be wrong. The CDR3 covers 13 residues. Germline V gene data show CDR1 as DFQATT and CDR2 as SNEGSKA (reference sequence). The CDR3 loop reads CSARGLSENEQYF. Here the CDR3 DNA reads TGCAGTGCTAGGGGCCTTTCCGAGAACGAGCAGTACTTC.

V and J are TRBV20-1 and TRBJ2-5, with 10 bases fitting TRBD2. Near its end, the DNA agrees better with TRBJ2-7, so the J call may be wrong. The CDR3 length is 15 residues. Germline CDR1 and CDR2: DFQATT and SNEGSKA (reference sequence). The CDR3 DNA is TGCAGTGCTAGGGATGCGGCTAGCGGGAGTAACGAGCAGTACTTC. Protein sequence: CSARDAASGSNEQYF.

In its sample, this clonotype was seen a few times. V usage is TRBV20-1 and J usage is TRBJ2-7; TRBD1 matches 8 bases. The CDR3 consists of 14 residues. Germline trimming cut 7 bases from V and 2 bases from J; bases unmatched to any gene: 10. Germline V gene sequence: CDR1 DFQATT, CDR2 SNEGSKA (reference sequence). The CDR3 loop reads CSVELGTGPYEQYF. The CDR3 coding sequence is TGCAGTGTCGAACTCGGGACAGGACCCTACGAGCAGTACTTC.

This clonotype was counted many times. V usage is TRBV7-3 and J usage is TRBJ2-3; D could derive from TRBD1 or TRBD2 (6 bases each). Germline CDR1 reads SGHTA; CDR2 reads FQGTGA. The CDR3 loop spans 15 amino acids. Trimming cost V 1 base and J 2 bases, with 10 bases left between them. CDR3 amino acids: CASSLRGGSTDTQYF. The CDR3 DNA reads TGTGCCAGCAGCTTAAGAGGGGGGTCCACAGATACGCAGTATTTT.

The chain combines TRBV7-3 with TRBJ2-2; D is perhaps TRBD1 or TRBD2 (5 bases each). Germline V gene data show CDR1 as SGHTA and CDR2 as FQGTGA. This CDR3 has 16 amino acids. V was trimmed by 5 bases and J by 7 bases, leaving 20 bases between them. The CDR3 here is CASSANGAGGGGELFF. Here the CDR3 DNA reads TGTGCCAGCAGCGCTAACGGGGCAGGCGGTGGCGGGGAGCTGTTTTTT.

About this clonotype itself: At one boundary the junction diverges from the germline segment, which might be a read error. The V call is TRBV9, the J call TRBJ2-1; D unresolved. CDR1 SGDLS and CDR2 YYNGEE come from the germline V gene. The CDR3 sequence is 14 residues long. CDR3 DNA: TGTGCCTGCAGCGTAGAATCCCCGTTCAATGAGCAGTTCTTC. Its protein product is CACSVESPFNEQFF.

The sample holds one count of this clonotype. V gene TRBV7-9 combines with J gene TRBJ2-1, with 9 nucleotides matching TRBD1. CDR1 is SEHNR and CDR2 is FQNEAQ in the germline V gene (reference sequence). After removal of 4 bases from V and 5 bases from J, the junction contained 6 bases not matched to a gene. The length of the CDR3 is 15 residues. The CDR3 sequence: CASSSLGTGHNEQFF. For the CDR3, the DNA is TGTGCCAGCAGCTCCCTCGGGACAGGGCACAATGAGCAGTTCTTC.

In this sample, this clonotype turned up many times. The V call is TRBV6-6, the J call TRBJ1-2; no definite D call. The CDR3 covers 12 residues. CDR1 MNHNY and CDR2 SVGAGI come from the germline V gene (reference sequence). Trimming shortened V by 7 bases and J by 2 bases, and 8 bases separated the two germline ends. CDR3 DNA sequence: TGTGCCAGCACCAGCCCGAACTATGGCTACACCTTC. Its translation is CASTSPNYGYTF.

The V call is TRBV6-1, the J call TRBJ2-3; D uncertain. The CDR3 consists of 17 residues. V was shortened by 4 bases and J by 4 bases, with 21 bases between the two germline ends. Germline V gene lookup returns CDR1 MNHNS and CDR2 SASEGT. CDR3 coding DNA: TGTGCCAGCAGTGTATCGTTGGGCATAACCACCGCAGATACGCAGTATTTT. Its protein product is CASSVSLGITTADTQYF.

The chain's CDR3 is CSATGTGGTYEQYF. The CDR3 DNA sequence: TGCAGTGCTACCGGGACAGGGGGCACTTACGAGCAGTACTTC. The chain combines TRBV20-1 with TRBJ2-7; 12 nucleotides match TRBD1. The V and J ends lost 4 bases and 4 bases, in that order; junction bases with no gene match: 5. Germline V gives CDR1 DFQATT, CDR2 SNEGSKA (reference sequence). This CDR3 contains 14 residues.